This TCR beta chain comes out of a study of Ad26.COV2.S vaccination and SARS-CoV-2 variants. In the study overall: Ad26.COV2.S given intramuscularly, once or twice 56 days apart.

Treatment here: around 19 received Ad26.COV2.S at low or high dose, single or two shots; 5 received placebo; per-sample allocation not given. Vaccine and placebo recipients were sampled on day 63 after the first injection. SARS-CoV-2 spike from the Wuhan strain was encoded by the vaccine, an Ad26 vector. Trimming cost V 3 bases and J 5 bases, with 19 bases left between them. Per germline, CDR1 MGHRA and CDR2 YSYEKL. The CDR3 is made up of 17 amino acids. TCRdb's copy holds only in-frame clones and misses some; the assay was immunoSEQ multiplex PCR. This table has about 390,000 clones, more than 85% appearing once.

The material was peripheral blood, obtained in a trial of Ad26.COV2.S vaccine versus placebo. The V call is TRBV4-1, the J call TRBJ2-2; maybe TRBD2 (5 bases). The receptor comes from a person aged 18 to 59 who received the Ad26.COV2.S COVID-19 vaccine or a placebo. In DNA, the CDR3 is TGCGCCAGCAGCCACGACTACCGGACGGCCGAGACCGGGGAGCTGTTTTTT. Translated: CASSHDYRTAETGELFF.